This T cell receptor beta chain was sequenced during a study of cytomegalovirus exposure and HLA in healthy donors. The study ran its PCR with 60 Vbeta and 13 Jbeta primers. Repertoires were generated with immunoSEQ multiplex PCR, while TCRdb's copy carries only in-frame clones and drops some. The data contain some 180,000 clones, 77% of them singletons. On this clone: Other DNA sequences in the same sample also yield this CDR3.

Trimming cost V 4 bases and J 0 bases; bases outside gene matches: 11. There are 18 residues in the CDR3. The rearrangement joins TRBV23-1 to TRBJ2-4; TRBD1 matches at 8 bases. TRBV23-1 is placed among ORFs of uncertain function. The sequence derives from a woman in her sixties in good health and CMV-seropositive. The specimen was PBMCs. CDR3 residues: CASSLQGAHKLAKNIQYF. CDR3 coding DNA: TGCGCCAGCAGTCTTCAGGGGGCGCACAAACTAGCCAAAAACATTCAGTACTTC.